Below, 21 T cell receptor beta chains from the same sample are listed, as sequenced in a study of blood T cell repertoires in COVID-19. TCRdb keeps only in-frame clones here, not all; method: immunoSEQ multiplex PCR. The repertoire includes roughly 190,000 clones, roughly 80% of them detected once, and roughly 7.1% sits in the top ten. Sequencing was carried out using peripheral blood. Source of these receptors: a woman aged 55-75 years with COVID-19, enrolled during active disease.

The V and J genes are TRBV7-2 and TRBJ2-1; D gene uncertain. V was shortened by 1 base and J by 12 bases, with 7 bases between the two germline ends. The CDR3 contains 11 residues. CDR1 SGHTA and CDR2 FQGNSA come from the germline V gene. CDR3 loop: CASSLGQWQFF. CDR3 DNA: TGTGCCAGCAGCTTAGGTCAATGGCAGTTCTTC.

V usage is TRBV27 and J usage is TRBJ2-7, with 13 bases identical to TRBD2. Losses at the gene ends were 3 bases for V and 6 bases for J; bases not matched to a gene: 11. The CDR3 spans 17 residues. Germline V CDR1 and CDR2: MNHEY, SMNVEV (reference sequence). CDR3 bases: TGTGCCAGCAGTTTCGGCCCGCCGGGACTAGCGGGACCCGAGCAGTACTTC. Encoded protein: CASSFGPPGLAGPEQYF.

This clone came up once. This chain joins TRBV28 and TRBJ1-1; D gene ambiguous. The CDR3 has 11 amino acids. V was clipped by 9 bases and J by 2 bases, with 7 bases between them. The germline CDR1 and CDR2 sequences are MDHEN and SYDVKM. The CDR3 region has the DNA TGTGCCAGTTACATTAACACTGAAGCTTTCTTT. This encodes CASYINTEAFF.

The V and J genes are TRBV18 and TRBJ2-7; 10 nucleotides match TRBD2. CDR3 length equals 16 residues. Germline lookup yields CDR1 KGHSH and CDR2 LQKENI. V was clipped by 4 bases and J by 1 base; unmatched bases: 7. CDR3 coding DNA: TGTGCCAGCTCACGGAATCCGGGACTAGCGTCCTACGAGCAGTACTTC. Its translation is CASSRNPGLASYEQYF.

This clone was observed a handful of times. V gene TRBV6-2 or TRBV6-3 combines with J gene TRBJ1-2, with D perhaps TRBD1 (5 bases). This CDR3 contains 15 residues. Germline V gene sequence: CDR1 MNHEY, CDR2 SVGEGT. Trimming removed 0 bases at V and 0 bases at J, with 8 bases between. In DNA form, the CDR3 reads TGTGCCAGCAGTTACTCGGGGCCAGCTAACTATGGCTACACCTTC. It encodes CASSYSGPANYGYTF.

The J gene is TRBJ1-2, the V gene TRBV5-1, with D uncertain. Germline loops: CDR1 SGHRS, CDR2 YFSETQ. The CDR3 is 15 amino acids. The germline V and J ends were trimmed by 1 base and 6 bases, with 16 bases remaining between them. The CDR3 reads CASSLSPTAINGYTF. The CDR3 DNA is TGCGCCAGCAGCTTGTCTCCCACAGCAATCAATGGCTACACCTTC.

V usage is TRBV5-1 and J usage is TRBJ1-2; possible D gene TRBD1, 6 bases. V was clipped by 4 bases and J by 4 bases, with 17 bases between them. CDR3 length: 15 amino acids. Germline V CDR1 and CDR2: SGHRS, YFSETQ. The DNA of the CDR3 is TGCGCCAGCAGCCCCGATGGGGGGGGCGGCTATGGCTACACCTTC. Encoded protein: CASSPDGGGGYGYTF. The entire variable domain, with the rest obtained from reference TRBV5-1 and TRBJ1-2, is as follows: KAGVTQTPRYLIKTRGQQVTLSCSPISGHRSVSWYQQTPGQGLQFLFEYFSETQRNKGNFPGRFSGRQFSNSRSEMNVSTLELGDSALYLCASSPDGGGGYGYTFGSGTRLTVV.

V usage is TRBV5-1 and J usage is TRBJ2-5, with 7 bases identical to TRBD2. The CDR3 is made up of 14 amino acids. V lost 4 bases, J lost 2 bases, and 5 bases stayed unmatched. From germline, CDR1 is SGHRS and CDR2 YFSETQ. In DNA form, the CDR3 reads TGCGCCAGCAGCCTGTCTAGCGGTCAAGAGACCCAGTACTTC. Its protein product is CASSLSSGQETQYF.

This clone was found once. The gene calls are TRBV11-3 and TRBJ2-1; perhaps TRBD2 as D (6 bases). Germline V lookup: CDR1 SGHNT, CDR2 YENEEA. Trimming took off 1 base at V and 7 bases at J, with 11 bases between the two ends. The CDR3 is made up of 14 amino acids. The CDR3 loop is CASSLVPSANEQFF. CDR3 coding DNA: TGTGCCAGCAGCTTAGTCCCTAGCGCAAATGAGCAGTTCTTC.

This clone was found a few times. The chain joins TRBV6-6 to TRBJ1-2, with D hard to call. The germline V gene encodes CDR1 MNHNY and CDR2 SVGAGI (reference sequence). The length of the CDR3 is 15 residues. The V end was cut by 0 bases, the J end by 3 bases, with 11 bases between. CDR3 sequence reads: CASSYSQVDDYGYTF. CDR3 DNA sequence: TGTGCCAGCAGTTACTCGCAGGTGGATGACTATGGCTACACCTTC.

This clone has just a few counts. The chain joins TRBV6-5 to TRBJ1-6; no definite D call. V gave up 8 bases and J gave up 11 bases, with 13 bases separating them. The germline V gene has CDR1 MNHEY and CDR2 SVGAGI. CDR3 length: 12 residues. Written as DNA, the CDR3 is TGTGCCAGCGGGGTGGGAGTTCCACCCCTCCACTTT. The encoded protein is CASGVGVPPLHF.

The gene calls are TRBV7-3 and TRBJ2-1; 13 bases are shared with TRBD2. Germline lookup yields CDR1 SGHTA and CDR2 FQGTGA. V dropped 0 bases and J dropped 5; count of bases not matched to a gene: 1. This CDR3 is 16 amino acids long. The CDR3 spells CASSLTGLAGDNEQFF. For the CDR3, the DNA is TGTGCCAGCAGCTTAACAGGACTAGCGGGGGACAATGAGCAGTTCTTC.

The chain links TRBV9 to TRBJ2-3; TRBD2 agrees at 9 bases. The V segment lost 3 bases and the J segment 3 bases; nucleotides outside the gene matches: 5. The CDR3 consists of 15 residues. Per the germline V gene, CDR1 is SGDLS and CDR2 is YYNGEE. CDR3 in DNA: TGTGCCAGCAGCGCCCTCAGCGGGGGGACAGATACGCAGTATTTT. This sequence encodes CASSALSGGTDTQYF.

The chain employs TRBV3-1 (or the pseudogene TRBV3-2) and TRBJ2-1; TRBD2 agrees at 11 bases. The trim removed 1 base at V and 3 bases at J, leaving 5 bases unmatched. This CDR3 comprises 17 residues. The germline V gene has CDR1 LGHDT and CDR2 YNNKEL (reference sequence). CDR3 nucleotide sequence: TGTGCCAGCAGCCAAGGTAGTAGCGGGGGGGTCTACAATGAGCAGTTCTTC. This sequence encodes CASSQGSSGGVYNEQFF.

This chain links TRBV27 with TRBJ1-5, with TRBD1 identical over 7 bases. V lost 4 bases, J lost 4 bases, and 7 bases stayed unmatched. Germline CDR1 MNHEY, CDR2 SMNVEV (reference sequence). The length of the CDR3 is 15 residues. This CDR3 reads CASSSGQTINQPQHF. The CDR3 DNA reads as TGTGCCAGCAGTTCGGGACAGACCATAAATCAGCCCCAGCATTTT.

This clone appeared a few times. The rearrangement links TRBV11-3 to TRBJ2-1; D is possibly TRBD1 (5 bases). Trimming took off 4 bases at V and 2 bases at J, with 12 bases between the two ends. There are 15 residues in the CDR3. Germline loops: CDR1 SGHNT, CDR2 YENEEA. CDR3 sequence (DNA): TGTGCCAGCAGCTCCCAGGGTGGCCCCTACAATGAGCAGTTCTTC. It codes for CASSSQGGPYNEQFF.

This clone was detected a few times. The DNA of the CDR3 is TGTGCCAGCAGCAAGGGGCAGGGTGGTGGCTACACCTTC. Its translation: CASSKGQGGGYTF. V is TRBV2 and J is TRBJ1-2, with D possibly TRBD1 on 5 matching bases. The CDR3 consists of 13 residues. Looked up from germline, CDR1 is SNHLY and CDR2 is FYNNEI. V was pared by 6 bases and J by 7 bases, with 15 bases between.

The V and J genes are TRBV28 and TRBJ2-7, with D perhaps matching TRBD1 (6 bases). Trimming left V 2 bases short and J 3 bases short, with 14 bases between. The V gene's germline CDR1 is MDHEN and CDR2 SYDVKM. The CDR3 runs to 15 residues. CDR3 coding DNA: TGTGCCAGCAGTTTAGGTCGGGGACACCTCTACGAGCAGTACTTC. Residues: CASSLGRGHLYEQYF.

This chain connects TRBV6-6 to TRBJ2-1; 11 nucleotides align to TRBD2. Trimming removed 8 bases from V and 7 bases from J; junction bases left unmatched: 10. Germline V CDR1 and CDR2: MNHNY, SVGAGI (reference sequence). The CDR3 contains 15 residues. The CDR3, as DNA: TGTGCCAGCTCAAGGGGACTAGCGGAGCTTAATGAGCAGTTCTTC. This gives the protein CASSRGLAELNEQFF.

This rearrangement joins TRBV11-2 to TRBJ1-6; D not resolved. The CDR3 is 12 residues long. Germline CDR1 reads SGHAT; CDR2 reads FQNNGV. The V end was cut by 4 bases, the J end by 8 bases, with 6 bases between. This CDR3 reads CASSSRDSPLHF. CDR3 bases: TGTGCCAGCAGCTCCCGGGATTCACCCCTCCACTTT. Full variable domain (outside the CDR3, taken from reference TRBV11-2 and TRBJ1-6): EAGVAQSPRYKIIEKRQSVAFWCNPISGHATLYWYQQILGQGPKLLIQFQNNGVVDDSQLPKDRFSAERLKGVDSTLKIQPAKLEDSAVYLCASSSRDSPLHFGNGTRLTVT.

With respect to this clone: This sample includes further DNA sequences coding for the same CDR3. The chain carries TRBV27 and TRBJ1-5, with D unresolved. The V end lost 0 bases, the J end lost 0 bases, and 3 bases lay between the germline ends. There are 14 residues in the CDR3. CDR1 is MNHEY and CDR2 is SMNVEV in the germline V gene (reference sequence). CDR3 bases: TGTGCCAGCAGTTTATCTTATAGCAATCAGCCCCAGCATTTT. Translation: CASSLSYSNQPQHF.